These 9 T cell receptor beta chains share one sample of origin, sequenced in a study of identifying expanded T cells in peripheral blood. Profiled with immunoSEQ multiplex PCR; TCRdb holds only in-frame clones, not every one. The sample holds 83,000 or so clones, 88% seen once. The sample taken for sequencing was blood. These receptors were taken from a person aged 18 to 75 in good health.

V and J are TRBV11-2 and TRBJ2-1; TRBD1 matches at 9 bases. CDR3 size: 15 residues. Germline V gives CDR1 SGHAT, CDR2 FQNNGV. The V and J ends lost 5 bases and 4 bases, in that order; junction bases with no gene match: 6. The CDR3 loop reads CASSLGQGWYNEQFF. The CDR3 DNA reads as TGTGCCAGCAGCCTGGGACAGGGATGGTACAATGAGCAGTTCTTC.

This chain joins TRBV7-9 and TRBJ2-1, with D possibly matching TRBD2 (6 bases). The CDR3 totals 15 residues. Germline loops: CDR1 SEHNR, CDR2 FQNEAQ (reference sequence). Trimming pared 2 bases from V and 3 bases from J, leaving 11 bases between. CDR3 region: CASSLKRESYNEQFF. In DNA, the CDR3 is TGTGCCAGCAGCTTAAAACGGGAGAGCTACAATGAGCAGTTCTTC.

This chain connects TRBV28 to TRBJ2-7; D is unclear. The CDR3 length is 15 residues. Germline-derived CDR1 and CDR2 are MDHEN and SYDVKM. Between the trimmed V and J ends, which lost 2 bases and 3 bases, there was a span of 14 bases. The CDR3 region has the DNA TGTGCCAGCAGTTTAGACCCCGTTAACAGCTACGAGCAGTACTTC. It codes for CASSLDPVNSYEQYF.

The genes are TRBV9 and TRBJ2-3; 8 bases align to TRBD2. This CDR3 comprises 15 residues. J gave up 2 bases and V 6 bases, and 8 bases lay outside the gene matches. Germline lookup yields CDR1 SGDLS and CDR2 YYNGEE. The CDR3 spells CASTGSGGYTDTQYF. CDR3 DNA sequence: TGTGCCAGCACAGGAAGCGGGGGATACACAGATACGCAGTATTTT.

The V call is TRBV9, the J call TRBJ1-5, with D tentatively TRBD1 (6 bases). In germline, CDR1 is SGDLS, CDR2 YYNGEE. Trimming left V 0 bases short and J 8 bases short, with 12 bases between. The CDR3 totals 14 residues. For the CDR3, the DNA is TGTGCCAGCAGCGTAGCGGGGGCAGGGAAGCCCCAGCATTTT. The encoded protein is CASSVAGAGKPQHF.

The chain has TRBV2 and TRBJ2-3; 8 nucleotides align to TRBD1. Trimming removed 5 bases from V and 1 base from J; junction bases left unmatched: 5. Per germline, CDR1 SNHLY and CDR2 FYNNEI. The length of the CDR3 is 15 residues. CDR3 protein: CASSPQGGRTDTQYF. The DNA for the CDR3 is TGTGCCAGCAGTCCACAGGGGGGTCGCACAGATACGCAGTATTTT.

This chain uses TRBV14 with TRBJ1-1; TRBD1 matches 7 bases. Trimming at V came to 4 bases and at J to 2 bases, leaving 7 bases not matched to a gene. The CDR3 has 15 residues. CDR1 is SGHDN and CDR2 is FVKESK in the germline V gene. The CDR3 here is CASSPTGQKNTEAFF. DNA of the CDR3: TGTGCCAGCAGCCCTACGGGACAGAAAAACACTGAAGCTTTCTTT.

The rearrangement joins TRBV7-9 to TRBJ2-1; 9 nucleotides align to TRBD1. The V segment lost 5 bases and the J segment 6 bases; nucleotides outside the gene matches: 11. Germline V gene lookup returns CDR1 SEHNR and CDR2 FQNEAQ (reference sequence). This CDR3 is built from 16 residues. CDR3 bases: TGTGCCAGCAGCCCCGCCGACAGGGGGGTGGGCAATGAGCAGTTCTTC. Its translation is CASSPADRGVGNEQFF. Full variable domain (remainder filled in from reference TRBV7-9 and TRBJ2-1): DTGVSQNPRHKITKRGQNVTFRCDPISEHNRLYWYRQTLGQGPEFLTYFQNEAQLEKSRLLSDRFSAERPKGSFSTLEIQRTEQGDSAMYLCASSPADRGVGNEQFFGPGTRLTVL.

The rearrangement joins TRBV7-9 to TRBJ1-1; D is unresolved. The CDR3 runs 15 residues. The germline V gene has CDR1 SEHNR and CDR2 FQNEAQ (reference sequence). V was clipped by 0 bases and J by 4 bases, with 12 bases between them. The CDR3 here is CASSLAFSALTEAFF. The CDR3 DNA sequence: TGTGCCAGCAGCTTAGCGTTTTCCGCCCTCACTGAAGCTTTCTTT.